This paragraph reports one TCR beta chain. The sample belongs to a study of control samples from healthy donors and cancer patients. This CDR3 region has 13 residues. Trimming took off 6 bases at V and 4 bases at J, with 15 bases between the two ends. Germline V CDR1 and CDR2: GTSNPN, SVGIG (reference sequence). Profiling relied on immunoSEQ multiplex PCR, and the TCRdb table lists in-frame clones only, not all of them. The data contain 150,000 or so clones, approximately 94% of them singletons. The sequence derives from a man in his forties in good health. The sequencing sample was made of blood. The chain carries TRBV30 and TRBJ1-2; tentatively, D is TRBD1 (6 bases). CDR3 DNA sequence: TGTGCCTGCCAACCAGGACAGCCCTATGGCTACACCTTC. It codes for CACQPGQPYGYTF.